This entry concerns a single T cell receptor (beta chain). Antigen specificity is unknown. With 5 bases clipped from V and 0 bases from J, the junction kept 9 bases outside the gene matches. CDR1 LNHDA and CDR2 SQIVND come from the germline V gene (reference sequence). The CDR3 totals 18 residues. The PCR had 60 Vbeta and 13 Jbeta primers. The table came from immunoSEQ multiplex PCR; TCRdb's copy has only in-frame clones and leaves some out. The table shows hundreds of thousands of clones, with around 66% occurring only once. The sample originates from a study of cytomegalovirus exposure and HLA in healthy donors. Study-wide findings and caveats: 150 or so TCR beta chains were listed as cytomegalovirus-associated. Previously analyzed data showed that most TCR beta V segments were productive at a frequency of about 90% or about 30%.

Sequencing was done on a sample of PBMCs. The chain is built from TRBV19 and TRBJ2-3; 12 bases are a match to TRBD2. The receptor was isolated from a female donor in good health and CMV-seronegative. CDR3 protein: CASSVRWTSGASTDTQYF. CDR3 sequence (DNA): TGTGCCAGTAGTGTCCGGTGGACTAGCGGGGCTAGCACAGATACGCAGTATTTT. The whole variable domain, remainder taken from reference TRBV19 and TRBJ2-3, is DGGITQSPKYLFRKEGQNVTLSCEQNLNHDAMYWYRQDPGQGLRLIYYSQIVNDFQKGDIAEGYSVSREKKESFPLTVTSAQKNPTAFYLCASSVRWTSGASTDTQYFGPGTRLTVL.